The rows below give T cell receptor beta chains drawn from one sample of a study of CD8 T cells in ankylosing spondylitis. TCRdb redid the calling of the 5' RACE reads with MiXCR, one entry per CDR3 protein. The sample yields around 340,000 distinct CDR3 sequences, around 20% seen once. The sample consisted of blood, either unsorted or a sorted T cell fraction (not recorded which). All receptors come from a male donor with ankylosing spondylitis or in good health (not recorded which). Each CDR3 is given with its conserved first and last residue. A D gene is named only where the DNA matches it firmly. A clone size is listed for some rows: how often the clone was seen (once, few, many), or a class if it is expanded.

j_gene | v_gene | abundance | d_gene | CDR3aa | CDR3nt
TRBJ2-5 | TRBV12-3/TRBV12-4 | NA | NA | CASSSPGGPETQYF | TGTGCCAGCAGTTCCCCGGGGGGCCCTGAGACCCAGTACTTC
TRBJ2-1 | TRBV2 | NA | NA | CASPGANEQFF | TGTGCCAGCCCAGGCGCTAATGAGCAGTTCTTC
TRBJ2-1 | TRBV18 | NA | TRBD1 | CASSPPGGTGPYNEQFF | TGTGCCAGCTCACCACCGGGGGGGACAGGGCCCTACAATGAGCAGTTCTTC
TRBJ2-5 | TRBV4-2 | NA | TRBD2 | CASSQGPTAGGPKETQYF | TGTGCCAGCAGCCAGGGTCCAACAGCGGGGGGGCCCAAAGAGACCCAGTACTTC
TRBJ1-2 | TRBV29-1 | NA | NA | CSVEGQNNGYTF | TGCAGCGTTGAGGGCCAAAACAATGGCTACACCTTC
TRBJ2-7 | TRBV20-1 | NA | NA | CSAVMEGGYEQYF | TGCAGTGCTGTTATGGAGGGCGGCTACGAGCAGTACTTC
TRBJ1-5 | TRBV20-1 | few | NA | CSARGRAGSNQPQHF | TGCAGTGCTAGAGGCAGGGCGGGCAGCAATCAGCCCCAGCATTTT
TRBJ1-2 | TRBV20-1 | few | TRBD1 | CSARMGGRGVYGYTF | TGCAGTGCCCGAATGGGGGGCAGGGGGGTCTATGGCTACACCTTC
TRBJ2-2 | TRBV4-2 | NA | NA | CASSQAGTDGELFF | TGTGCCAGCAGCCAAGCTGGGACGGACGGGGAGCTGTTTTTT
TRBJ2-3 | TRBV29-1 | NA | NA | CSVCVPHTDTQYF | TGCAGCGTTTGTGTCCCCCACACAGATACGCAGTATTTT
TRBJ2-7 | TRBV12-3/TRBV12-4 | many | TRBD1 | CASSFGQGHLDEQYF | TGTGCCAGCAGTTTTGGACAGGGACATCTCGACGAGCAGTACTTC
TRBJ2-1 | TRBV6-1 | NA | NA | CAVLRDSYNEQFF | TGTGCCGTCTTGAGGGACTCCTACAATGAGCAGTTCTTC
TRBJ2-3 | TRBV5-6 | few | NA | CASSLPGPGTSTDTQYF | TGTGCCAGCAGCTTGCCCGGACCGGGTACGAGCACAGATACGCAGTATTTT
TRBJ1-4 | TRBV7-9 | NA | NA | CASSPPANEKLFF | TGTGCCAGCAGCCCCCCAGCGAATGAAAAACTGTTTTTT
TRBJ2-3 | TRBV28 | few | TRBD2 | CASSLSSTSGVEDTQYF | TGTGCCAGCAGTTTATCTTCTACTAGCGGGGTAGAAGATACGCAGTATTTT
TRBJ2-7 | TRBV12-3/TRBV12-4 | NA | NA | CTSRSLRGEQYF | TGTACCAGCCGATCCCTTAGAGGCGAGCAGTACTTC
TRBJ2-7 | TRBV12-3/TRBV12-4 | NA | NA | CASTWGLSVSEQYF | TGTGCCAGCACCTGGGGACTCTCGGTCTCCGAGCAGTACTTC
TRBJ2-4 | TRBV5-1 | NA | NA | CASTPVDQGDIQYF | TGCGCCAGCACCCCCGTGGACCAAGGGGACATTCAGTACTTC
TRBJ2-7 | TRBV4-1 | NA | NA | CASSQDRALPYEQYF | TGCGCCAGCAGCCAAGATCGTGCGTTGCCCTACGAGCAGTACTTC
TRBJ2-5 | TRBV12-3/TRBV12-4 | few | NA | CASSSPGGTQYF | TGTGCCAGCAGTTCCCCTGGAGGGACCCAGTACTTC
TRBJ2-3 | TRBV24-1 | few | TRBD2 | CATSDLGDYTDTQYF | TGTGCCACCAGTGATTTGGGGGACTACACAGATACGCAGTATTTT
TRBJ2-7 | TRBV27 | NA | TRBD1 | CATRDRGTYEQYF | TGTGCCACGCGGGACAGGGGGACCTACGAGCAGTACTTC
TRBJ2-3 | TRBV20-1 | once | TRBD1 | CCARDNRGSTDTQYF | TGCTGTGCTAGAGATAACAGGGGGAGCACAGATACGCAGTATTTT
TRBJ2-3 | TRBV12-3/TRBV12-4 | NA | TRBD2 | CASNEAGPLTDTQYF | TGTGCCAGCAACGAAGCGGGACCCCTCACAGATACGCAGTATTTT
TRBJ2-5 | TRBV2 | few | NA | CAMEGGETQYF | TGTGCCATGGAGGGTGGAGAGACCCAGTACTTC
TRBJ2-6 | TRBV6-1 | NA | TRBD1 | CASSRVGTGRGANVLTF | TGTGCCAGCAGTCGGGTGGGGACAGGGCGTGGGGCCAACGTCCTGACTTTC
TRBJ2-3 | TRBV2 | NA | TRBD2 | CASSDGGLADTDTQYF | TGTGCCAGCAGTGATGGAGGACTAGCGGACACAGATACGCAGTATTTT
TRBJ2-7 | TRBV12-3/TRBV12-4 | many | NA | CASSLGGNSYEQYF | TGTGCCAGCAGTTTAGGCGGGAACTCCTACGAGCAGTACTTC
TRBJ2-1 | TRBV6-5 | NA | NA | CASSYSSGRPLYNEQFF | TGTGCCAGCAGTTACTCTTCGGGGCGACCTCTATACAATGAGCAGTTCTTC
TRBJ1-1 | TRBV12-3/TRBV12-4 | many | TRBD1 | CASSLGTGWDTEAFF | TGTGCCAGCAGTTTAGGGACAGGGTGGGACACTGAAGCTTTCTTT
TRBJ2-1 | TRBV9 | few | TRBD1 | CASSEYWTGEGNEQFF | TGTGCCAGCAGCGAATACTGGACAGGGGAGGGCAATGAGCAGTTCTTC
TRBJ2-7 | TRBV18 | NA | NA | CASSPIPPPGYEQYF | TGTGCCAGCTCACCAATCCCCCCCCCAGGGTACGAGCAGTACTTC
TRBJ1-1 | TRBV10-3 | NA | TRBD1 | CAISDWGQGTEAFF | TGTGCCATCAGTGATTGGGGACAGGGAACTGAAGCTTTCTTT
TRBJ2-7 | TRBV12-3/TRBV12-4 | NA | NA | CASSWAINYEQYF | TGTGCCAGCAGCTGGGCCATAAACTACGAGCAGTACTTC
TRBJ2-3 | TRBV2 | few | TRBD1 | CARSRDRLADTQYF | TGTGCCAGAAGTCGGGACAGGCTGGCAGATACGCAGTATTTT
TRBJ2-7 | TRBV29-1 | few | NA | CSVGVGSEQYF | TGCAGCGTAGGGGTAGGCTCCGAGCAGTACTTC
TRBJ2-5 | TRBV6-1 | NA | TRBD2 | CASSPLAGGQETQYF | TGTGCCAGCAGTCCACTAGCGGGGGGCCAAGAGACCCAGTACTTC
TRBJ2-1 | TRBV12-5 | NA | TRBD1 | CASGSGQGYNEQFF | TGTGCTAGTGGTTCGGGACAGGGCTACAATGAGCAGTTCTTC
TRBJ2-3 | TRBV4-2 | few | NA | CASSHTGGYTDTQYF | TGTGCCAGCAGCCACACTGGGGGGTACACAGATACGCAGTATTTT
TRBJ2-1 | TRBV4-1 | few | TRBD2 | CASPTLAGPHNEQFF | TGCGCCAGCCCCACGCTAGCGGGGCCTCACAATGAGCAGTTCTTC
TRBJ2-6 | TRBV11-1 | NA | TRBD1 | CASRPRQGLPSSGANVLTF | TGTGCCAGCAGACCCAGACAGGGGTTACCGAGCTCTGGGGCCAACGTCCTGACTTTC
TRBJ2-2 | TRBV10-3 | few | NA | CAIRDDSSNTGELFF | TGTGCCATCAGGGATGACAGCAGTAACACCGGGGAGCTGTTTTTT
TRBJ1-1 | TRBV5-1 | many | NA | CASSSVWGALSTEAFF | TGCGCCAGCAGCTCCGTGTGGGGGGCCCTCAGTACTGAAGCTTTCTTT
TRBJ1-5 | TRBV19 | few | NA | CASSIVLVNQPQHF | TGTGCCAGTAGTATAGTTCTCGTGAATCAGCCCCAGCATTTT
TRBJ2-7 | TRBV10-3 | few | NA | CAIRRENAEQYF | TGTGCCATCAGAAGAGAGAACGCCGAGCAGTACTTC
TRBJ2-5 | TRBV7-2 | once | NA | CASRSHGGGETQYF | TGTGCCAGCAGATCCCACGGGGGCGGAGAGACCCAGTACTTC
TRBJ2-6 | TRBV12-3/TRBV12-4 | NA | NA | CAISLRTGGRGGANVLTF | TGTGCCATCAGTTTAAGAACTGGCGGGCGAGGTGGGGCCAACGTCCTGACTTTC
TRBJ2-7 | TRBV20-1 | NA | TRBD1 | CSASRDRGDEQYF | TGCAGTGCTAGCAGAGACAGGGGAGACGAGCAGTACTTC
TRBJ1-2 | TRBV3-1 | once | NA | CASGLGTRGYGYTF | TGTGCCAGCGGTCTGGGGACAAGGGGTTATGGCTACACCTTC
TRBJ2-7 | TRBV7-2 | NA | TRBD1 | CASSWGTGNGYEQYF | TGTGCCAGCAGCTGGGGGACAGGGAACGGCTACGAGCAGTACTTC
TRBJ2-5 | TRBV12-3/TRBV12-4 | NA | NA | CASSFQGIETQYF | TGTGCCAGCAGTTTCCAGGGGATCGAGACCCAGTACTTC
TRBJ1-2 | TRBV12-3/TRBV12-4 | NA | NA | CASSLDNNGYTF | TGTGCCAGCAGTTTGGACAATAATGGCTACACCTTC
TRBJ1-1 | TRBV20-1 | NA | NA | CSARGTGMMSEAFF | TGCAGTGCTAGAGGAACAGGGATGATGTCTGAAGCTTTCTTT
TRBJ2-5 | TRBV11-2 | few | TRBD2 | CASSEKPGTGGGEETQYF | TGTGCCAGCAGCGAAAAACCAGGCACGGGGGGAGGGGAAGAGACCCAGTACTTC
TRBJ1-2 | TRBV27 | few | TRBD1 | CASSLSVGTGLYGYTF | TGTGCCAGCAGTTTATCGGTTGGGACAGGGCTCTATGGCTACACCTTC
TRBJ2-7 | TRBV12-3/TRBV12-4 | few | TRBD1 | CASSETGGRYEQYF | TGTGCCAGCAGTGAGACAGGGGGCCGCTACGAGCAGTACTTC
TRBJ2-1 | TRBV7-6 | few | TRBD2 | CASSAYSGGAGNEQFF | TGTGCCAGCAGCGCATATAGCGGGGGGGCAGGGAATGAGCAGTTCTTC
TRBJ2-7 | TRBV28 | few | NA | CASSLRLPETYEQYF | TGTGCCAGCAGTTTACGTTTGCCCGAGACCTACGAGCAGTACTTC
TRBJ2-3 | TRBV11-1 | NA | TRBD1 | CASSSTARGLPSTDTQYF | TGTGCCAGCAGCTCGACCGCCAGGGGGCTACCCAGCACAGATACGCAGTATTTT